This T cell receptor (beta chain) was recorded in a study of T cells in Graves' hyperthyroidism and ophthalmopathy (dated by TCRdb to the late 2010s). Broadly, across the study: Peripheral blood was collected at initial diagnosis, before any treatment. To identify TCR V-J signatures that set the groups apart, the researchers used a discovery cohort of about a hundred patients, made up of around 40 with Graves' ophthalmopathy and 55 to 65 with stable Graves' hyperthyroidism. An independent validation cohort of 18 to 20 hyperthyroidism patients and more than 15 patients who later progressed to ophthalmopathy tested prospective prediction of ophthalmopathy. For training and testing, the 95 to 100 patients in the discovery cohort were randomly divided in a 7:3 ratio. Thyroid tissue and blood T-cell repertoires from about six Graves' hyperthyroidism patients were also compared in the study. After sampling, hyperthyroidism patients received methimazole starting at 30 mg daily, and ophthalmopathy patients received high-dose intravenous methylprednisolone. The paper describes TCR Vbeta CDR3 sequencing of 140 or so peripheral blood samples, made up of 40 to 45 ophthalmopathy patients, 70 to 75 hyperthyroidism patients and approximately 17 progressor patients.

At least ten counts were recorded for this clonotype. Its binding antigen is unknown. It has no much larger one-base neighbor in the sample; base qualities were not kept. What the work shows at the level of the full study, not this receptor alone: A model built on a 13 V-J signature distinguished ophthalmopathy from stable hyperthyroidism, reaching about 88% sensitivity and around 81% specificity in cross-validation and 80%/75% in testing. Most expanded thyroid clonotypes (frequency above 0.001) were also detected in blood, a finding suggesting that blood repertoires may reflect thyroid immune responses. In validation, the model predicted progression to ophthalmopathy with 55% to 71% sensitivity and approximately 74% specificity, a median of approximately 6.5 months before onset. No statistical method was used to set the sample size in advance, and investigators knew the group allocation.

The germline V gene encodes CDR1 KGHDR and CDR2 SFDVKD. V trim: 0 bases; J trim: 11 bases; unmatched bases: 5. CDR3 length: 13 amino acids, cysteine to phenylalanine. Kept here is only the CDR3 DNA, which spans 39 bases and is read in frame from base 1. TCR beta CDR3 regions were amplified from RNA transcripts. For the first round of RT-PCR on the TCR CDR3, the HTBI primer set was used together with the Qiagen OneStep RT-PCR kit. The libraries were constructed in a second round of multiplex PCR and then size-selected and purified. Sequencing of the libraries was done on an Illumina HiSeq2000 using paired-end 100 bp reads. Under the source paper's analysis protocol: SOAPnuke was used to process the raw data, with reads discarded if the reads contained adapters or uncalled bases, had a mean Phred below 15, or lacked an exact constant-primer or identifier match. High-quality paired reads were merged using COPE v1.2.5, and each unique nucleotide sequence was defined as a clonotype. Clonotypes were aligned to IMGT TRBV, TRBD and TRBJ reference segments using MiTCR v1.1. The analysis was restricted to V-J combinations with a frequency above 0.0001, which together covered 99% to 99.2% of the repertoires. A TCS score was defined as the ratio of F50 (clonal expansion) to E x V (chaos), with BLOSUM62-based TCRdist applied between CDR3 peptides within each V-J. Welch's t-statistics and random forest reduced roughly 540 V-J features to under 15, which were used in a naive Bayes classifier (R e1071). TCRdb reprocessed the public reads (quality trimming at Q25 with fastp, clone calling with MiXCR) and kept in-frame beta chains. Each CDR3 protein gets just one entry, which takes the most common genes and DNA from the rows behind it. None of the V and J calls come from the authors' own analysis; TCRdb made them. Present in this sample are over 200,000 distinct CDR3 sequences, under 20% of which were seen just once. Of the sample, roughly 50% is held by the ten largest clones.

Stable Graves' hyperthyroidism was defined as no progression to ophthalmopathy during 18 months of follow-up. Hyperthyroidism patients were newly diagnosed, with disease duration under 2 months, and aged 18 to 65 years. Exclusion was applied to patients with uncontrolled infections, other autoimmune diseases, pregnancy or lactation. Clinical symptoms, serum thyroxine and TRAb, thyroid ultrasound, and orbital computed tomography formed the basis for the diagnoses. Ficoll-Paque density gradient centrifugation was used to isolate PBMCs from around 9.1 ml of fresh peripheral blood. Total RNA was extracted using Trizol reagent, and RNA quality was assessed on an Agilent 2100 Bioanalyzer.

Recombination connected TRBV24-1 to TRBJ1-1; 7 junctional bases match TRBD1. Input material: blood. This TCR was recovered from a man aged 45 to 65 with Graves' hyperthyroidism. Here the CDR3 is given as CATSDLQGGDAFF. The nucleotide sequence reads TGTGCCACCAGTGATTTGCAGGGGGGTGACGCTTTCTTT.